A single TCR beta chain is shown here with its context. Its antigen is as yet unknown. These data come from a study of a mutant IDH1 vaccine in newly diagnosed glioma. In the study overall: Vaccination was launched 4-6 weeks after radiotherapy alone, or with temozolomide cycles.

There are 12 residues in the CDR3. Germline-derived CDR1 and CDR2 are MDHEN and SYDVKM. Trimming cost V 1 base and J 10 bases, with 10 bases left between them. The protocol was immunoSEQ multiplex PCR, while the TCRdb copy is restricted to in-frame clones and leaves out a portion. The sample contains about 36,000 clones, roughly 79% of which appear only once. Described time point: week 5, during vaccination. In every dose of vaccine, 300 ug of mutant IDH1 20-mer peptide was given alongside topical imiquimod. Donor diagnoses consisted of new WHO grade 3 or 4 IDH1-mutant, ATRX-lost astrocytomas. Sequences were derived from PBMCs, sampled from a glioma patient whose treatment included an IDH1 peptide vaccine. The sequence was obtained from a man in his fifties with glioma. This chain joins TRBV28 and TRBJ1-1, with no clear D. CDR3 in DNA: TGTGCCAGCAGTTTATTAGAGGGTGGAGCTTTCTTT. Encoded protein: CASSLLEGGAFF.